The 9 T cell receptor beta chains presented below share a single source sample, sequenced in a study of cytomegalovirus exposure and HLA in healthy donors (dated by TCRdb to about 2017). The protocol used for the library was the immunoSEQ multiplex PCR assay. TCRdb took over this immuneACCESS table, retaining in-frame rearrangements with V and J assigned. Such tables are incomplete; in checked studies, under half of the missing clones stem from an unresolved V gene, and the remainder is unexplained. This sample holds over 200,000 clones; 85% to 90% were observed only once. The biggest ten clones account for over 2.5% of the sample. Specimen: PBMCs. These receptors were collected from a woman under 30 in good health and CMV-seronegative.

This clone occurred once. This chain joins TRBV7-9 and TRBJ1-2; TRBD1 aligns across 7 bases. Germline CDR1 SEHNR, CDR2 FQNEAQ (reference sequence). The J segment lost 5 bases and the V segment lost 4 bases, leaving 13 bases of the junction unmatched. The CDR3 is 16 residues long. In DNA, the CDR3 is TGTGCCAGCAGCTCCGGCGACAGGGTAGCACATTATGGCTACACCTTC. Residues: CASSSGDRVAHYGYTF.

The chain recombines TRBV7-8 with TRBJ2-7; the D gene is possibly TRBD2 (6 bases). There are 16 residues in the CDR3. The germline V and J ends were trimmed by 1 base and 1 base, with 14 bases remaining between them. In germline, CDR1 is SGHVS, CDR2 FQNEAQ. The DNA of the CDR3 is TGTGCCAGCAGCTTAGTTGGGGGGAGGTCGTCCTACGAGCAGTACTTC. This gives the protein CASSLVGGRSSYEQYF. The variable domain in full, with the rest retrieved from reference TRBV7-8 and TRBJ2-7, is GAGVSQSPRYKVAKRGQDVALRCDPISGHVSLFWYQQALGQGPEFLTYFQNEAQLDKSGLPSDRFFAERPEGSVSTLKIQRTQQEDSAVYLCASSLVGGRSSYEQYFGPGTRLTVT.

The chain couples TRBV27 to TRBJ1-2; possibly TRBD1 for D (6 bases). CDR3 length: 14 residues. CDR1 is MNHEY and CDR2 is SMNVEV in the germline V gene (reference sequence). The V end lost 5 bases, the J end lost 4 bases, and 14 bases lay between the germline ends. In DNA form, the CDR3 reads TGTGCCAGCAGTGCCCGCGGACAGATCTATGGCTACACCTTC. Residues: CASSARGQIYGYTF.

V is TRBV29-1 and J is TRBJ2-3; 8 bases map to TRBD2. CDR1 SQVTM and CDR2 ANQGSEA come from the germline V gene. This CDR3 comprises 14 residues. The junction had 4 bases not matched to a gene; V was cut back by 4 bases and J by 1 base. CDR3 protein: CSVAAGGRTDTQYF. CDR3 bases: TGCAGCGTTGCTGCGGGGGGTCGCACAGATACGCAGTATTTT.

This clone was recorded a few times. CDR3 residues: CASSLLGGGQETQYF. CDR3 in DNA: TGTGCCAGCAGCTTATTGGGGGGGGGACAAGAGACCCAGTACTTC. The chain combines TRBV7-2 with TRBJ2-5; 7 nucleotides line up with TRBD2. CDR3 length equals 15 residues. Germline V gene data show CDR1 as SGHTA and CDR2 as FQGNSA. V gave up 2 bases and J gave up 2 bases; unmatched junction bases: 5.

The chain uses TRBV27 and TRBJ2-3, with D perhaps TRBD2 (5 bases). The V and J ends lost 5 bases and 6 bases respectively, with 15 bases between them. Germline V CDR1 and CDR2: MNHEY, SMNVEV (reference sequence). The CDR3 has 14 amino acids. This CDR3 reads CASSPRRVRDTQYF. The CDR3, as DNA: TGTGCCAGCAGTCCCCGGCGGGTCCGGGATACGCAGTATTTT.

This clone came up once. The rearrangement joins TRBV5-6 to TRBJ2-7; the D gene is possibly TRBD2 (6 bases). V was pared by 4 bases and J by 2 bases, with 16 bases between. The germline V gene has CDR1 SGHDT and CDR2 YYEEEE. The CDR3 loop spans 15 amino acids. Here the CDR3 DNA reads TGTGCCAGCAGCCTTCGGGATGCGGGGCCCTACGAGCAGTACTTC. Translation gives CASSLRDAGPYEQYF.

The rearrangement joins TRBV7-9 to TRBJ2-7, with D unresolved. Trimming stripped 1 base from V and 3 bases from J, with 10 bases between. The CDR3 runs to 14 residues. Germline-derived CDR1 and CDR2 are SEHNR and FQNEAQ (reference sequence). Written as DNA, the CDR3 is TGTGCCAGCAGCTTAGATAGGAGCATCTACGAGCAGTACTTC. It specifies CASSLDRSIYEQYF.

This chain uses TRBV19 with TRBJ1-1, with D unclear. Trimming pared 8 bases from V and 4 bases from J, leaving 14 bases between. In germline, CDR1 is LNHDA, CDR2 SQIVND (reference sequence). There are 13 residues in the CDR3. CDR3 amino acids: CASGQAGFTEAFF. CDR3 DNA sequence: TGTGCCAGTGGGCAGGCGGGGTTCACTGAAGCTTTCTTT.